The entry below gives a single TCR beta chain sequence along with its context. The antigen is unknown. The sample comes from a study of T cell responses to AZD1222 COVID-19 vaccine. Findings of the study overall: Spike was spanned by vaccine-associated CD4 TCRs, with dominance at 160-218 and 743-854. Reportedly, nearly half the spike-specific TCRs target unmutated variant regions.

The analysis combined second doses at about 4 or about 12 weeks. Losses at the gene ends were 3 bases for V and 1 base for J; bases not matched to a gene: 5. The CDR3 covers 14 residues. Germline V gene sequence: CDR1 DFQATT, CDR2 SNEGSKA (reference sequence). Sequenced by immunoSEQ multiplex PCR; TCRdb stores in-frame clones only, minus some. The sample holds 70,000 to 95,000 clones, almost 90% seen once. The chain recombines TRBV20-1 with TRBJ1-2; 7 bases map to TRBD1. The sequenced sample was peripheral blood, obtained 28 days after the second AZD1222 dose. The receptor's source is an adult who received the AZD1222 COVID-19 vaccine. CDR3 sequence: CSASHRGNNYGYTF. The CDR3 bases are TGCAGTGCTAGTCACAGGGGAAATAACTATGGCTACACCTTC.